The 29 T cell receptor beta chains below were found in one sample sequenced in a study of T-cell memory formation after mild COVID-19. Each CDR3 protein gets one entry after TCRdb re-called the 5' RACE reads with MiXCR. This table holds approximately 430,000 distinct CDR3 sequences, roughly a quarter found once. Sequencing was carried out using PBMCs or a T cell subset sorted from them (not recorded which). The receptor set was obtained from an adult woman who had mild COVID-19 (a few samples of this study predate the infection). Cell type and time point are not known.

The gene calls are TRBV2 and TRBJ2-5, with TRBD1 matching over 8 bases. With V trimmed by 7 bases and J by 5 bases, 9 bases remained unmatched. Germline V lookup: CDR1 SNHLY, CDR2 FYNNEI. The CDR3 consists of 14 residues. The CDR3 region is CASTGTGLRETQYF. CDR3 DNA: TGTGCCAGCACCGGGACAGGCCTCAGGGAGACCCAGTACTTC.

V and J are TRBV7-2 and TRBJ2-1; TRBD2 matches at 9 bases. The V and J ends lost 1 base and 9 bases, in that order; junction bases with no gene match: 7. The CDR3 totals 15 residues. Germline CDR1 reads SGHTA; CDR2 reads FQGNSA. CDR3 sequence reads: CASSLELAGIREQFF. As DNA, the CDR3 is TGTGCCAGCAGCTTAGAGCTAGCGGGGATTCGTGAGCAGTTCTTC.

The chain combines TRBV20-1 with TRBJ2-5, with TRBD2 matching 11 bases. The germline V gene has CDR1 DFQATT and CDR2 SNEGSKA (reference sequence). With 1 base clipped from V and 7 bases from J, the junction kept 11 bases outside the gene matches. The CDR3 length is 16 residues. CDR3 nucleotide sequence: TGCAGTGCTAGAGGTCGGCTAGCGGGGGGCATAGGGACCCAGTACTTC. Amino acid sequence: CSARGRLAGGIGTQYF.

The chain joins TRBV18 to TRBJ2-7; D may correspond to TRBD1 or TRBD2 (6 bases each). The CDR3 is made up of 13 amino acids. CDR1 and CDR2 from the germline V gene are KGHSH and LQKENI. Trimming cost V 6 bases and J 2 bases, with 11 bases left between them. CDR3 amino acids: CASSEGVTYEQYF. CDR3 sequence (DNA): TGTGCCAGCTCGGAGGGGGTGACCTACGAGCAGTACTTC. The entire variable domain, with the rest obtained from reference TRBV18 and TRBJ2-7, is as follows: NAGVMQNPRHLVRRRGQEARLRCSPMKGHSHVYWYRQLPEEGLKFMVYLQKENIIDESGMPKERFSAEFPKEGPSILRIQQVVRGDSAAYFCASSEGVTYEQYFGPGTRLTVT.

The chain is built from TRBV3-1 and TRBJ1-5; D gene unclear. Trimming cost V 1 base and J 2 bases, with 6 bases left between them. The CDR3 extends over 14 amino acids. Germline CDR1 reads LGHDT; CDR2 reads YNNKEL (reference sequence). This CDR3 is CASSQAPGNQPQHF. The CDR3, as DNA: TGTGCCAGCAGCCAAGCCCCTGGCAATCAGCCCCAGCATTTT.

A few counts support this clonotype. The chain employs TRBV7-9 and TRBJ2-7; TRBD1 is a possible D gene (6 bases). Trimming pared 2 bases from V and 2 bases from J, leaving 7 bases between. Looked up from germline, CDR1 is SEHNR and CDR2 is FQNEAQ (reference sequence). The CDR3 spans 13 residues. The CDR3 coding sequence is TGTGCCAGCAGCTTATCAGGGGCCTACGAGCAGTACTTC. This translates into CASSLSGAYEQYF.

The CDR3 bases are TGTGCCGGCCAGCGGGGAAGCACAGATACGCAGTATTTT. Translation gives CAGQRGSTDTQYF. The chain uses TRBV7-9 and TRBJ2-3; the match to TRBD2 covers 7 bases. The CDR3 loop spans 13 amino acids. Looked up from germline, CDR1 is SEHNR and CDR2 is FQNEAQ (reference sequence). The V gene end was trimmed by 11 bases and the J gene end by 0 bases; junction bases not matched to a gene: 5.

This clonotype was seen a few times. The V gene is TRBV2, the J gene TRBJ1-1; the D gene is possibly TRBD1 (5 bases). Germline CDR1 SNHLY, CDR2 FYNNEI. The CDR3 loop spans 16 amino acids. Trimming cost V 8 bases and J 3 bases, with 22 bases left between them. CDR3 region: CASRWGVSLLDTEAFF. The CDR3 DNA sequence: TGTGCCAGCCGGTGGGGGGTCAGTTTATTGGACACTGAAGCTTTCTTT.

This clonotype was observed a handful of times. The chain joins TRBV19 to TRBJ2-1; 10 nucleotides align to TRBD2. This CDR3 is built from 14 residues. Looked up from germline, CDR1 is LNHDA and CDR2 is SQIVND (reference sequence). Unmatched junction bases numbered 9, after V lost 8 bases and J lost 8 bases. CDR3 sequence reads: CASESGRAEDEQFF. In nucleotides, the CDR3 is TGTGCCAGTGAGAGCGGGAGGGCCGAAGATGAGCAGTTCTTC.

This clonotype was counted a few times. The rearrangement links TRBV6-2 or TRBV6-3 to TRBJ2-7, with D possibly being TRBD2 (7 bases). V lost 0 bases and J 3 bases, leaving 12 bases between the germline ends. CDR1 is MNHEY, CDR2 SVGEGT, per germline. There are 15 residues in the CDR3. CDR3 in amino acids: CASSYSAAGHYEQYF. DNA of the CDR3: TGTGCCAGCAGTTACTCGGCAGCGGGACACTACGAGCAGTACTTC.

The chain employs TRBV24-1 and TRBJ2-3; D not resolved. Looked up from germline, CDR1 is KGHDR and CDR2 is SFDVKD. The length of the CDR3 is 14 residues. The V end lost 2 bases, the J end lost 0 bases, and 5 bases lay between the germline ends. CDR3 residues: CATSDYDSTDTQYF. The CDR3 bases are TGTGCCACCAGTGATTACGACAGCACAGATACGCAGTATTTT.

This chain connects TRBV7-9 to TRBJ2-7; no reliable D call. The CDR3 consists of 13 residues. CDR1 is SEHNR, CDR2 FQNEAQ, per germline (reference sequence). Trimming shortened V by 7 bases and J by 6 bases, and 16 bases separated the two germline ends. Here the CDR3 reads CASTNALEGEQYF. The DNA for the CDR3 is TGTGCCAGCACCAACGCCCTCGAAGGCGAGCAGTACTTC.

The chain couples TRBV4-1 to TRBJ2-7; D may be TRBD1 (7 bases). This CDR3 is 15 amino acids long. V lost 0 bases to trimming and J lost 1 base, with 10 bases between them. CDR1 and CDR2 (germline): MGHRA, YSYEKL. CDR3 nucleotide sequence: TGCGCCAGCAGCCAAGAGGCAGGGGGGTCCTACGAGCAGTACTTC. Amino acid sequence: CASSQEAGGSYEQYF.

This CDR3 is CASSWVGPVGEQYF. As DNA, the CDR3 is TGTGCCAGCAGTTGGGTCGGGCCAGTTGGCGAGCAGTACTTC. The genes are TRBV27 and TRBJ2-7; D is uncertain. The CDR3 contains 14 residues. Germline values: CDR1 MNHEY, CDR2 SMNVEV (reference sequence). The V gene lost 4 bases and the J gene lost 6 bases, with 16 bases spanning the gap.

This clonotype was counted a few times. This chain uses TRBV12-3 or TRBV12-4 with TRBJ2-1; 10 bases are shared with TRBD2. The CDR3 length is 14 residues. The V and J ends lost 8 bases and 6 bases, in that order; junction bases with no gene match: 7. CDR3 sequence reads: CASDSGLASNEQFF. The CDR3 DNA reads as TGTGCCAGCGACTCGGGACTAGCGAGCAATGAGCAGTTCTTC.

This clonotype was counted a few times. The chain recombines TRBV5-6 with TRBJ1-2, with 7 bases aligning to TRBD1. This CDR3 has 13 amino acids. Trimming removed 6 bases from V and 4 bases from J; junction bases left unmatched: 6. Per the germline V gene, CDR1 is SGHDT and CDR2 is YYEEEE. CDR3 sequence (DNA): TGTGCCAGCAAAAGACAGGGCCTCTATGGCTACACCTTC. Amino acids: CASKRQGLYGYTF.

This clonotype was seen a few times. V is TRBV11-3 and J is TRBJ2-5; D unresolved. The CDR3 is 14 amino acids. From germline, CDR1 is SGHNT and CDR2 YENEEA. Trimming stripped 5 bases from V and 5 bases from J, with 15 bases between. The CDR3 region is CASSQFVLWETQYF. The CDR3 DNA is TGTGCCAGCAGCCAATTCGTCCTCTGGGAGACCCAGTACTTC.

J is TRBJ2-1 and V is TRBV24-1; D is perhaps TRBD1 or TRBD2 (5 bases each). Trimming took 3 bases from V and 4 from J, leaving 12 bases between them. Germline CDR1 KGHDR, CDR2 SFDVKD. The length of the CDR3 is 15 residues. CDR3 bases: TGTGCCACCAGTGATCCGAGGGGTTCATACAATGAGCAGTTCTTC. It encodes CATSDPRGSYNEQFF.

This clonotype was seen only a few times. The chain uses TRBV4-1 and TRBJ2-1, with D possibly TRBD2 on 7 matching bases. Trimming took 1 base from V and 7 from J, leaving 17 bases between them. CDR3 length: 16 residues. Germline V gives CDR1 MGHRA, CDR2 YSYEKL. The CDR3 loop is CASSQAIGGPLNEQFF. In DNA, the CDR3 is TGCGCCAGCAGCCAAGCGATCGGGGGGCCTTTGAATGAGCAGTTCTTC.

The V and J genes are TRBV13 and TRBJ2-3; 10 bases are a match to TRBD2. J was trimmed by 4 bases and V by 9 bases; bases with no gene match: 16. The CDR3 totals 17 residues. CDR1 is PRHDT and CDR2 is FYEKMQ in the germline V gene (reference sequence). CDR3 bases: TGTGCCAGTCGGTCCACTTCGCTAGCGGGAGTTCCAGATACGCAGTATTTT. Protein product: CASRSTSLAGVPDTQYF.

This chain links TRBV7-9 with TRBJ2-3; D unresolved. V lost 5 bases, J lost 1 base, and 13 bases lay in between. Germline assignment: CDR1 SEHNR and CDR2 FQNEAQ (reference sequence). This CDR3 spans 15 amino acids. CDR3 sequence reads: CASSTRSSGTDTQYF. The CDR3 nucleotides are TGTGCCAGCAGCACAAGATCATCTGGCACAGATACGCAGTATTTT. Looking up the rest from reference TRBV7-9 and TRBJ2-3 gives the full variable domain: DTGVSQNPRHKITKRGQNVTFRCDPISEHNRLYWYRQTLGQGPEFLTYFQNEAQLEKSRLLSDRFSAERPKGSFSTLEIQRTEQGDSAMYLCASSTRSSGTDTQYFGPGTRLTVL.

The chain combines TRBV4-3 with TRBJ1-1; a weak D match, TRBD1 (6 bases). This CDR3 comprises 17 residues. Trimming pared 0 bases from V and 3 bases from J, leaving 17 bases between. Germline CDR1 is LGHNA and CDR2 is YSLEER. CDR3 protein: CASSQDPGGAQDTEAFF. In DNA form, the CDR3 reads TGCGCCAGCAGCCAAGATCCCGGGGGCGCTCAGGACACTGAAGCTTTCTTT.

The chain has TRBV29-1 and TRBJ2-3; D tentatively fits TRBD1 or TRBD2 (6 bases each). CDR1 is SQVTM and CDR2 is ANQGSEA in the germline V gene. CDR3 length: 13 residues. Trimming removed 4 bases from V and 2 bases from J, with 10 bases in between. The CDR3 sequence is CSVAGASTDTQYF. CDR3 DNA: TGCAGCGTTGCGGGGGCCTCCACAGATACGCAGTATTTT.

The chain recombines TRBV7-3 with TRBJ2-2; D gene ambiguous. With 6 bases removed from V and 0 bases from J, the gap between germline ends came to 20 bases. CDR3 size: 18 residues. Germline V gene sequence: CDR1 SGHTA, CDR2 FQGTGA. The CDR3, as DNA: TGTGCCAGCAGTTCCCTCGGCCATTCCCTCGCGAACACCGGGGAGCTGTTTTTT. It specifies CASSSLGHSLANTGELFF.

This sequence joins TRBV24-1 and TRBJ2-3; 16 bases fit TRBD2. CDR1 KGHDR and CDR2 SFDVKD come from the germline V gene. J lost 4 bases, V lost 3 bases, and 9 bases had no gene match. The CDR3 runs to 19 residues. The CDR3 sequence is CATSDPPGLAGGPADTQYF. The CDR3 coding sequence is TGTGCCACCAGTGATCCTCCGGGACTAGCGGGAGGGCCGGCAGATACGCAGTATTTT.

This clonotype was observed a single time. This chain joins TRBV5-6 and TRBJ1-6; the D gene is possibly TRBD1 (5 bases). The V end was cut by 2 bases, the J end by 10 bases, with 13 bases between. Germline loops: CDR1 SGHDT, CDR2 YYEEEE. CDR3 length equals 14 residues. The CDR3 DNA follows: TGTGCCAGCAGCTTTAAGGGTGGGGCCTCACCCCTCCACTTT. This sequence encodes CASSFKGGASPLHF.

The chain uses TRBV30 and TRBJ1-5; no clear D. The CDR3 sequence is 13 residues long. Germline assignment: CDR1 GTSNPN and CDR2 SVGIG (reference sequence). V was trimmed by 0 bases and J by 5 bases, leaving 8 bases between them. CDR3 in DNA: TGTGCCTGGAGTGTTGATAGATATCAGCCCCAGCATTTT. Translating gives CAWSVDRYQPQHF.

V usage is TRBV6-1 and J usage is TRBJ2-3, with 8 bases that match TRBD2. This CDR3 is built from 16 residues. The V gene end was trimmed by 7 bases and the J gene end by 5 bases; junction bases not matched to a gene: 14. Germline V gene data show CDR1 as MNHNS and CDR2 as SASEGT. The CDR3 nucleotides are TGTGCCAGCATGAAAGCGGGGGTACTCCTCGGAGATACGCAGTATTTT. Amino acids: CASMKAGVLLGDTQYF.

The chain recombines TRBV3-1 with TRBJ1-5; tentative D call: TRBD1 (5 bases). Germline assignment: CDR1 LGHDT and CDR2 YNNKEL (reference sequence). The CDR3 totals 15 residues. The V end was cut by 1 base, the J end by 3 bases, with 10 bases between. CDR3: CASSQAGNANQPQHF. CDR3 in DNA: TGTGCCAGCAGCCAAGCAGGGAATGCCAATCAGCCCCAGCATTTT. The whole variable domain, remainder taken from reference TRBV3-1 and TRBJ1-5, is DTAVSQTPKYLVTQMGNDKSIKCEQNLGHDTMYWYKQDSKKFLKIMFSYNNKELIINETVPNRFSPKSPDKAHLNLHINSLELGDSAVYFCASSQAGNANQPQHFGDGTRLSIL.